The sequence of this T cell receptor beta chain was determined in a study of blood T cell repertoires in COVID-19. Across the study: From the United States, Italy and Spain came samples of acute and convalescent COVID-19. From T cells, B-cell-depleted T cells, or PBMCs came the material, which was cDNA or gDNA.

Source study methods: It was from reference gene primer amplification that nucleated cell counts were estimated. Profiled with immunoSEQ multiplex PCR; TCRdb holds only in-frame clones, not every one. V, J and clone size derive from that table, while D and trimming were established from the DNA sequence. The sample includes 200,000 to 250,000 clones, more than 70% seen only once; the top ten take less than 8%. The specimen sequenced was PBMCs or T cells enriched from blood (not recorded which). The TCR sequence derives from a middle-aged woman with acute COVID-19.

For the CDR3, the DNA is TGTGCCTGGGCCCCAGGGGACCAGCCCCAGCATTTT. Protein sequence: CAWAPGDQPQHF. The chain is built from TRBV30 and TRBJ1-5, with D tentatively TRBD1 (6 bases). With 5 bases removed from V and 7 bases from J, the gap between germline ends came to 12 bases. Germline CDR1 and CDR2: GTSNPN and SVGIG (reference sequence). The CDR3 runs 12 residues.